This TCR beta chain was documented in a study of beta chain features in type 1 diabetes. As every portion of the isolated RNA was reverse transcribed, the sequencing read expressed TCRB transcripts. Here immunoSEQ multiplex PCR was the method, and the copy in TCRdb shows in-frame clones only, minus some. The sample yields hundreds of thousands of clones, less than 9.5% seen once. Details on this clone: The antigen is not known.

Staining for CD45RO/CCR7/CD25/CD127/CD95/CD27 allowed sorting of CD4+ naive, central memory, regulatory and stem cell-like memory cells. Germline V CDR1 and CDR2: SQVTM, ANQGSEA. V shed 6 bases and J shed 4 bases, with 15 bases lying between them. The CDR3 covers 13 residues. Whole-study findings and limits: All four CD4+ subsets of Type 1 diabetes patients contained TCRB CDR3s that were moderately but significantly shorter. Still unanswered here is whether HLA type influences TCRB rearrangement.

The chain employs TRBV29-1 and TRBJ2-5; weak D call: TRBD2 (7 bases). Sequencing was carried out using central memory CD4+ T cells from blood. The clonotype originates from a young woman in good health. This CDR3 is CSVVVGGRETQYF. CDR3 DNA sequence: TGCAGCGTCGTTGTGGGGGGGCGAGAGACCCAGTACTTC.